This T cell receptor beta chain derives from a study of blood T cells in healthy people across ages. It was with a sample-barcoded 5' primer and a J-beta primer mix that a second PCR of roughly 6 to 12 cycles was run. Every cDNA was tagged by a template-switch adaptor with 12 random nucleotides. Each CDR3 protein gets one entry after TCRdb re-called the 5' RACE reads with MiXCR. This sample has some 1.4 million distinct CDR3 sequences, with roughly 45% found just once. Isolation per sample recovered at least 7 million PBMCs. The CDR3 sequence is 13 residues long. Deletions cut 6 bases from V and 2 bases from J, with 10 bases between. The germline gives CDR1 MNHEY, CDR2 SMNVEV (reference sequence).

Sequencing was carried out using blood. This receptor was taken from a woman aged 18-29 years in good health. The V and J genes are TRBV27 and TRBJ1-2; D is unresolved. As DNA, the CDR3 is TGTGCCAGCAGGTCCGGGGAGAACTATGGCTACACCTTC. It is translated as CASRSGENYGYTF.